The next 13 T cell receptor beta chains were all read from a single sample in a study of blood T cell repertoires in COVID-19. The method was immunoSEQ multiplex PCR; TCRdb's version includes in-frame clones alone and lacks a portion of them. This table has roughly 360,000 clones, over 75% appearing once. Source material: PBMCs or T cells enriched from blood (not recorded which). These receptors came from a man aged 25 to 45 who had recovered from COVID-19.

Points on this clone: The junction does not match germline at one end; this may be a read error. The J gene is TRBJ1-4, the V gene TRBV6-2 or TRBV6-3, with 10 positions matching TRBD1. The germline V gene has CDR1 MNHEY and CDR2 SVGEGT. This CDR3 has 15 residues. CDR3 sequence (DNA): TGTGCCAGCAGTCCCGGGACAGGGGCCAAGGCCCCAGCAATATTT. Encoded protein: CASSPGTGAKAPAIF.

The CDR3 DNA is TGTGCCAGCAGCACACCCACCTATGGCTACACCTTC. Translation gives CASSTPTYGYTF. This chain uses TRBV12-3 or TRBV12-4 with TRBJ1-2; no reliable D call. With 6 bases removed from V and 4 bases from J, the gap between germline ends came to 9 bases. This CDR3 region has 12 residues.

This chain connects TRBV2 to TRBJ1-1, with D unclear. This CDR3 comprises 11 residues. Germline CDR1 and CDR2: SNHLY and FYNNEI. Deletions cut 8 bases from V and 6 bases from J, with 10 bases between. CDR3 sequence reads: CASEGGAEAFF. As DNA, the CDR3 is TGTGCCAGCGAGGGCGGCGCTGAAGCTTTCTTT.

The J gene is TRBJ1-1, the V gene TRBV19, with D hard to call. Germline V gives CDR1 LNHDA, CDR2 SQIVND (reference sequence). Trimming cost V 3 bases and J 4 bases, with 15 bases left between them. The CDR3 totals 15 residues. CDR3: CASSIPTSAGTEAFF. The CDR3 bases are TGTGCCAGTAGTATCCCAACATCGGCGGGCACTGAAGCTTTCTTT. The full variable domain, in which reference TRBV19 and TRBJ1-1 provide the parts outside the CDR3, is DGGITQSPKYLFRKEGQNVTLSCEQNLNHDAMYWYRQDPGQGLRLIYYSQIVNDFQKGDIAEGYSVSREKKESFPLTVTSAQKNPTAFYLCASSIPTSAGTEAFFGQGTRLTVV.

The table lists this clone with a count of one. DNA of the CDR3: TGTGCCAGCAGCTTTGACAGGGGGCCCAAAAATGAGCAGTTCTTC. It specifies CASSFDRGPKNEQFF. The rearrangement links TRBV5-4 to TRBJ2-1; 10 positions match TRBD1. CDR1 is SGHNT and CDR2 is YYREEE in the germline V gene (reference sequence). J lost 7 bases, V lost 2 bases, and 6 bases had no gene match. The CDR3 has 15 amino acids.

The gene calls are TRBV19 and TRBJ1-1; tentatively, D is TRBD1 (6 bases). Germline lookup yields CDR1 LNHDA and CDR2 SQIVND (reference sequence). The germline V and J ends were trimmed by 5 bases and 3 bases, with 16 bases remaining between them. This CDR3 is built from 15 residues. The CDR3 DNA is TGTGCCAGTAGTTACCCCCGCAGGGGCGACACTGAAGCTTTCTTT. This codes for CASSYPRRGDTEAFF. The full variable domain, with the rest looked up from reference TRBV19 and TRBJ1-1, is DGGITQSPKYLFRKEGQNVTLSCEQNLNHDAMYWYRQDPGQGLRLIYYSQIVNDFQKGDIAEGYSVSREKKESFPLTVTSAQKNPTAFYLCASSYPRRGDTEAFFGQGTRLTVV.

The chain couples TRBV6-5 to TRBJ1-5, with D possibly being TRBD1 (5 bases). The CDR3 loop spans 13 amino acids. Germline CDR1 and CDR2: MNHEY and SVGAGI. Trimming cost V 5 bases and J 6 bases, with 11 bases left between them. The CDR3 coding sequence is TGTGCCAGCAGTAATCAGGGTAGTCAGCCCCAGCATTTT. Its protein product is CASSNQGSQPQHF.

This chain uses TRBV5-1 with TRBJ2-3, with TRBD2 identical over 10 bases. The V gene's germline CDR1 is SGHRS and CDR2 YFSETQ. The CDR3 sequence is 16 residues long. J lost 0 bases, V lost 3 bases, and 4 bases had no gene match. The CDR3 protein is CASSYGTSASTDTQYF. In nucleotides, the CDR3 is TGCGCCAGCAGCTACGGGACTAGCGCAAGCACAGATACGCAGTATTTT.

The chain employs TRBV30 and TRBJ1-5; D remains ambiguous. The germline V and J ends were trimmed by 0 bases and 2 bases, with 11 bases remaining between them. Looked up from germline, CDR1 is GTSNPN and CDR2 is SVGIG (reference sequence). The CDR3 has 15 amino acids. The CDR3 is CAWSVVGLGNQPQHF. The CDR3, as DNA: TGTGCCTGGAGTGTAGTGGGCCTGGGCAATCAGCCCCAGCATTTT.

The gene calls are TRBV6-2 or TRBV6-3 and TRBJ2-7, with 8 positions matching TRBD1. The CDR3 spans 15 residues. CDR1 MNHEY and CDR2 SVGEGT come from the germline V gene. The trim removed 5 bases at V and 0 bases at J, leaving 6 bases unmatched. The CDR3, as DNA: TGTGCCAGCAGTCGCACAGGGGGTTTCTCCTACGAGCAGTACTTC. Translating gives CASSRTGGFSYEQYF.

J is TRBJ2-6 and V is TRBV4-3, with a weak D call TRBD2 (5 bases). The CDR3 covers 14 residues. Trimming cost V 0 bases and J 9 bases, with 9 bases left between them. Germline assignment: CDR1 LGHNA and CDR2 YSLEER. CDR3 region: CASSQDRGYNVLTF. The CDR3 bases are TGCGCCAGCAGCCAAGATCGGGGATACAACGTCCTGACTTTC.

The rearrangement uses TRBV7-8 and TRBJ1-3; 10 nucleotides line up with TRBD1. The germline CDR1 and CDR2 sequences are SGHVS and FQNEAQ. CDR3 size: 14 residues. Trimming took 1 base from V and 8 from J; bases not matched to a gene: 2. The CDR3 sequence is CASSLGDRGHTIYF. Here the CDR3 DNA reads TGTGCCAGCAGCTTAGGGGACAGGGGACACACCATATATTTT.

The chain combines TRBV7-2 with TRBJ1-4; D remains ambiguous. The ends were cut back, 4 bases at V and 1 base at J, with 10 bases in the middle. Germline V lookup: CDR1 SGHTA, CDR2 FQGNSA. The CDR3 loop spans 15 amino acids. CDR3 residues: CASSSGGRTNEKLFF. The CDR3 DNA reads as TGTGCCAGCAGCTCCGGAGGTAGAACTAATGAAAAACTGTTTTTT.